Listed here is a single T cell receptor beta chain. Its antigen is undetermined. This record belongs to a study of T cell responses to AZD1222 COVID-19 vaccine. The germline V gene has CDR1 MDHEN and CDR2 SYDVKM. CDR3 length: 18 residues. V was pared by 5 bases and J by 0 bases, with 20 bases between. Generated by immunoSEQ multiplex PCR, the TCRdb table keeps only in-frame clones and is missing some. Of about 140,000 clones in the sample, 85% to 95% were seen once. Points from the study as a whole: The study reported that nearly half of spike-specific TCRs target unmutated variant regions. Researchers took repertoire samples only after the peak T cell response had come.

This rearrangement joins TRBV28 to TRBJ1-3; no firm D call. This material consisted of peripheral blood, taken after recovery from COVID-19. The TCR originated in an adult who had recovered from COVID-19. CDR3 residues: CASSKDLLTVVSGNTIYF. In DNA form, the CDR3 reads TGTGCCAGCAGTAAAGACCTTCTAACCGTCGTCTCTGGAAACACCATATATTTT.